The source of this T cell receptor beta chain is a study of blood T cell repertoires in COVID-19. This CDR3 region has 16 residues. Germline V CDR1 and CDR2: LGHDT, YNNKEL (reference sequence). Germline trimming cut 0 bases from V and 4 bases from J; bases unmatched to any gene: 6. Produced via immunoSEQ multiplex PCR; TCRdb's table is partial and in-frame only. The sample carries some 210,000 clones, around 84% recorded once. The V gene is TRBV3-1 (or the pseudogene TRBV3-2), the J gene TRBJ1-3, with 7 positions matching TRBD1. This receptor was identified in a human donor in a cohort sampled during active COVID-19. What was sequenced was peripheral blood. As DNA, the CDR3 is TGTGCCAGCAGCCAAGATCAAGGGGGCATAGGAAACACCATATATTTT. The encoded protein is CASSQDQGGIGNTIYF.